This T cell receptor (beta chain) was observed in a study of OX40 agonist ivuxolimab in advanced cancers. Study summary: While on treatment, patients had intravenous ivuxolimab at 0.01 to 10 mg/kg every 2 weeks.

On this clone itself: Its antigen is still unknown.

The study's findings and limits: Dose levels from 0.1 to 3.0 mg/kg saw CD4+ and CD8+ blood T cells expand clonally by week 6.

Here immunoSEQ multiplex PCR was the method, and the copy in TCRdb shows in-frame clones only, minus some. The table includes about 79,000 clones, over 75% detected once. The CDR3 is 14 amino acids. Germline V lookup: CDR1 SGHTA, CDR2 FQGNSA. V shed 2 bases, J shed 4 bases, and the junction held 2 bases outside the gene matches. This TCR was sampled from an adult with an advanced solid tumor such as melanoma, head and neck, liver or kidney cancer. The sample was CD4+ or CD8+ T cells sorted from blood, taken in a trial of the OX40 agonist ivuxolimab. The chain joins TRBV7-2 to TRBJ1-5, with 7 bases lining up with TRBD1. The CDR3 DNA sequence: TGTGCCAGCAGCTTACCAGGGGGTAATCAGCCCCAGCATTTT. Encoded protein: CASSLPGGNQPQHF.